A single TCR beta chain is shown here with its context. This specimen belongs to a study of shared clonotypes between healthy human individuals. Running of the assay took place at deep level. An even split of each subset's genomic DNA across several immunoSEQ plates was performed. The method was immunoSEQ multiplex PCR; TCRdb's version includes in-frame clones alone and lacks a portion of them. The table has approximately 530,000 clones, about 96% seen once. This receptor was obtained from a woman aged 25 to 39 in good health. The sequenced material came from naive CD4+ T cells sorted from blood. This sample's subset: CD45RA+ positively selected.

CDR3 loop: CASSLGRTTDTQYF. For the CDR3, the DNA is TGTGCCAGCAGCTTAGGCCGAACCACAGATACGCAGTATTTT. This rearrangement joins TRBV11-3 to TRBJ2-3, with no clear D. V lost 1 base, J lost 2 bases, and 7 bases lay in between. CDR1 is SGHNT, CDR2 YENEEA, per germline. CDR3 size: 14 residues.